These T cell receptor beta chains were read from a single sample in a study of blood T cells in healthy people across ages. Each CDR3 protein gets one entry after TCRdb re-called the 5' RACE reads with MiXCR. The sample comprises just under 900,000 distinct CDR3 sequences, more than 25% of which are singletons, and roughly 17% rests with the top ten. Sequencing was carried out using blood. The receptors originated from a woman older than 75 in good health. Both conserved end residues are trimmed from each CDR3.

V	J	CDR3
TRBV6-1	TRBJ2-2	ASRTGQYSTGELF
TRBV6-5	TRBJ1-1	ASSQGAGGTEAF
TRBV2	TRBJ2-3	ASIFGTSPDTQY
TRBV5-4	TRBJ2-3	ASSLRYTDTQY
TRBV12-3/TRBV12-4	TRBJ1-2	ASSVGTGGKNYGYT
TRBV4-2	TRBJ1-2	ASSQDYYGYT
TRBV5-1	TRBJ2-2	ASSLWDRDTGERF
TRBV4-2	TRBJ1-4	ASSQDLATNEKLF
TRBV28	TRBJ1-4	ASSFVQNEKLF
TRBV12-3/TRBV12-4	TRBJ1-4	ASSLGGDNEKLF
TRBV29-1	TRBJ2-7	SVVRDRAYHEQY
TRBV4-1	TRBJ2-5	ASSQDVGPQY
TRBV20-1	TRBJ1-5	SAREGTVRNQPQH
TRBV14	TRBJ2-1	ASSQAQGGYNEQF
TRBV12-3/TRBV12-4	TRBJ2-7	ASSWGTVPEQY
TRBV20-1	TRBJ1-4	RANREEAHEKLF
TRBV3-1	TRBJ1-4	ASSQWTRTGVGEKLF
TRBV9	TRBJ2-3	ASSVGTSGTDTQY
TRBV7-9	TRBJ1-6	ASSKMTGTGGSPLH
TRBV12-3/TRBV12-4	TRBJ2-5	ASSPVWGPQETQY
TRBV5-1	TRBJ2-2	ASSWPRGLAGGNTGELF
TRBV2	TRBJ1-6	AGRGTGVNSPLH
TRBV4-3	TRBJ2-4	ASSPRQGYIQY
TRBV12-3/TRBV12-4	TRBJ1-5	ASSWTLGGNQPQH
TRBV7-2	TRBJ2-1	ASSLGQGEEQF
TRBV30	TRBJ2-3	AWSTGDLADTQY
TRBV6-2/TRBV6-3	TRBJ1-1	ASSIGTTLNTEAF
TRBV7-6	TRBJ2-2	ASSLETSVVTGELF
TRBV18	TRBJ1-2	ASSPIPQGDGYT
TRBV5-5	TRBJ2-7	ASSTQTGARPEQY
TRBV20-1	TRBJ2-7	SARDPGGHYEQY
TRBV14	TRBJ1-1	ASSQLDRATTEAF
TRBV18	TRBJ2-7	ASPRTLQEQY
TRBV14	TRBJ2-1	ASSPSANRGLNNEQF
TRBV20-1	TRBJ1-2	SARAPGRDNYGYT
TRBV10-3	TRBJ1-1	AIREGRAEAF
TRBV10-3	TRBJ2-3	AIRRTGTDTQY
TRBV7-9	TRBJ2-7	ASSSRRSESYEQY
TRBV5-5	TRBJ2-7	ASSFNRVPYEQY
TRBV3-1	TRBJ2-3	ASSQEVWTSGGPRTDTQY
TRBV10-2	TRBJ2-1	ASRESGGGSYNEQF
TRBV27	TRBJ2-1	ASSFLTSGTYNEQF
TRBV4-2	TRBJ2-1	ASSLGQGGIVGYNEQF
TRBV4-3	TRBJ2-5	ASSQGRDSGGETQY
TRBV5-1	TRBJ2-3	ASSIPGLAGAVRDTQY
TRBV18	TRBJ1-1	ASSTGVNTEAF
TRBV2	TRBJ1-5	ANSGTVYSNQPQH
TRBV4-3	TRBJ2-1	ASTRTSGGAFYNEQF
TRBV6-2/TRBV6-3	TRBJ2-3	ASSYAPYKDTQY
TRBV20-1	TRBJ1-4	SARDSWQTNEKLF
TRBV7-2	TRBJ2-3	ASSVRDRGDTQY
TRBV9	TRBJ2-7	ASSPGHRGYEQY
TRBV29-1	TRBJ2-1	SALAGALTNGQF
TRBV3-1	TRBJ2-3	ASSPPSLRTDTQY
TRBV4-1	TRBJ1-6	ASSQSGTSGSPLH